One and the same sample provided the 5 T cell receptor beta chains below, sequenced in a study of shared clonotypes between healthy human individuals. Sequenced by immunoSEQ multiplex PCR; TCRdb stores in-frame clones only, minus some. The data show more than 1.2 million clones, approximately 98.5% seen once. The source material was naive CD4+ T cells sorted from blood. Subset of the sample: CD45RA+ positively selected. Receptors originate from a man aged 25 to 45 in good health.

This clone was seen many times. The V and J genes are TRBV7-9 and TRBJ2-3; TRBD2 matches 7 bases. Germline assignment: CDR1 SEHNR and CDR2 FQNEAQ (reference sequence). The CDR3 runs to 18 residues. Trimming removed 4 bases from V and 2 bases from J; junction bases left unmatched: 15. This CDR3 reads CASSSRIVRAGNTDTQYF. The CDR3 DNA reads TGTGCCAGCAGCTCCCGCATAGTGCGAGCGGGAAACACAGATACGCAGTATTTT.

The CDR3 sequence is CASSLIRPGTDEQYF. The CDR3 bases are TGTGCCAGCAGCTTAATCCGCCCGGGGACGGACGAGCAGTACTTC. This chain joins TRBV7-6 and TRBJ2-7; possibly TRBD1 or TRBD2 for D (5 bases each). The CDR3 is 15 residues long. In germline, CDR1 is SGHVS, CDR2 FNYEAQ. The V and J ends lost 2 bases and 5 bases respectively, with 16 bases between them.

The rearrangement uses TRBV10-1 and TRBJ1-5, with D unresolved. V was pared by 2 bases and J by 0 bases, with 14 bases between. Germline assignment: CDR1 WNHNN and CDR2 SYGVQD (reference sequence). The CDR3 covers 17 residues. The CDR3 here is CASSENGSSYSNQPQHF. CDR3 DNA: TGCGCCAGCAGTGAGAATGGTTCCTCTTATAGCAATCAGCCCCAGCATTTT.

V usage is TRBV27 and J usage is TRBJ2-7; the match to TRBD1 covers 9 bases. CDR1 and CDR2 from the germline V gene are MNHEY and SMNVEV (reference sequence). V was pared by 5 bases and J by 2 bases, with 10 bases of the junction left unmatched. The CDR3 extends over 16 amino acids. Written as DNA, the CDR3 is TGTGCCAGCAGTCCCGATGGACAGGGGAAACCCTACGAGCAGTACTTC. Translated: CASSPDGQGKPYEQYF.

This clone was seen a single time. The CDR3 protein is CASSDNRWNTEAFF. The DNA for the CDR3 is TGTGCCAGCAGTGATAACAGGTGGAACACTGAAGCTTTCTTT. This rearrangement joins TRBV25-1 to TRBJ1-1; possibly TRBD1 for D (5 bases). V was shortened by 3 bases and J by 1 base, with 9 bases between the two germline ends. Looked up from germline, CDR1 is MGHDK and CDR2 is SYGVNS. The CDR3 has 14 residues.